This T cell receptor beta chain was profiled in a study of blood T cell repertoires in COVID-19. Study in general: Acute and convalescent COVID-19 samples came from the United States, Italy and Spain.

In the original processing: Cell counts per sample came from amplifying reference gene primers. TCRdb's copy holds only in-frame clones and misses some; the assay was immunoSEQ multiplex PCR. For V, J and clone size, that table is used; D and trimming come from the DNA. The repertoire holds 150,000 to 170,000 clones, with roughly 88% as singletons. In Seattle, patients joined the study during active infection and were tracked longitudinally. Germline assignment: CDR1 LGHNA and CDR2 YNFKEQ. Trimming took off 4 bases at V and 2 bases at J, with 13 bases between the two ends. The CDR3 is 15 amino acids. This TCR came from a man in his fifties or sixties with COVID-19, enrolled during active disease. The chain uses TRBV4-2 and TRBJ2-3; a possible D gene is TRBD2 (5 bases). Material: peripheral blood. Here the CDR3 reads CASSPTAANTDTQYF. DNA for the CDR3: TGTGCCAGCAGCCCAACAGCGGCAAACACAGATACGCAGTATTTT.